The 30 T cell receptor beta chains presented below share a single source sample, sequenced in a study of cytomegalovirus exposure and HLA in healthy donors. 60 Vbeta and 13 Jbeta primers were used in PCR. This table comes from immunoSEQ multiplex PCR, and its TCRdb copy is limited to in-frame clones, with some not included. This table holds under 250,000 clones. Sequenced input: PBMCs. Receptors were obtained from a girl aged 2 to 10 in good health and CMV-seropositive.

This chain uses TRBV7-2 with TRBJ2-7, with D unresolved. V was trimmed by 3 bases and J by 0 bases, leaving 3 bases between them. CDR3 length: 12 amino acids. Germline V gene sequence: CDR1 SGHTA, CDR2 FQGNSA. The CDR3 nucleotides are TGTGCCAGCAGCTTCGGCTCCTACGAGCAGTACTTC. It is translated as CASSFGSYEQYF.

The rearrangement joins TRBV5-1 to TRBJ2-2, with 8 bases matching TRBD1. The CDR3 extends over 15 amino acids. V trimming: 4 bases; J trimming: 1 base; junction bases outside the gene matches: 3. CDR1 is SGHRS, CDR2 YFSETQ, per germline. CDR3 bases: TGCGCCAGCAGCATGGACAGGGTGAACACCGGGGAGCTGTTTTTT. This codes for CASSMDRVNTGELFF.

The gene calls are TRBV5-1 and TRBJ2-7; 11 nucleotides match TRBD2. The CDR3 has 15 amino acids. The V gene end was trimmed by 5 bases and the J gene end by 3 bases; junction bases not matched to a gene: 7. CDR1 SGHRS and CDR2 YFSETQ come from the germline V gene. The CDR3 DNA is TGCGCCAGCAGTATTGGGACTAGCGGAGGCTACGAGCAGTACTTC. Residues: CASSIGTSGGYEQYF.

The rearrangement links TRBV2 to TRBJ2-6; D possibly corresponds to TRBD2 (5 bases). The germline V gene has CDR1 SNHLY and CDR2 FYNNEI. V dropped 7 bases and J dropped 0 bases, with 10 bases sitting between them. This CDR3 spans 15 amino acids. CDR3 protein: CASKTRGSGANVLTF. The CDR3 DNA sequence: TGTGCCAGCAAGACCCGGGGCTCTGGGGCCAACGTCCTGACTTTC. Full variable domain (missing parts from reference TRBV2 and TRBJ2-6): EPEVTQTPSHQVTQMGQEVILRCVPISNHLYFYWYRQILGQKVEFLVSFYNNEISEKSEIFDDQFSVERPDGSNFTLKIRSTKLEDSAMYFCASKTRGSGANVLTFGAGSRLTVL.

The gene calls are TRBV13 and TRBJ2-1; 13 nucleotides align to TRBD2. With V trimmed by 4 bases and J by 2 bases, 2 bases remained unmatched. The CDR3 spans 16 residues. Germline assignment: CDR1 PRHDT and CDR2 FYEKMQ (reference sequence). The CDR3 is CASSSGLAGTYNEQFF. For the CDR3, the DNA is TGTGCCAGCAGCTCGGGACTAGCGGGGACCTACAATGAGCAGTTCTTC.

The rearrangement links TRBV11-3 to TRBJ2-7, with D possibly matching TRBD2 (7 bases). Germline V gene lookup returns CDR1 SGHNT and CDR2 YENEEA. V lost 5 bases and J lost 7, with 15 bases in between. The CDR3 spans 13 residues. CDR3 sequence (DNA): TGTGCCAGCAGCCCCCGGGGGGCAGGGGAGCAGTACTTC. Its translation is CASSPRGAGEQYF.

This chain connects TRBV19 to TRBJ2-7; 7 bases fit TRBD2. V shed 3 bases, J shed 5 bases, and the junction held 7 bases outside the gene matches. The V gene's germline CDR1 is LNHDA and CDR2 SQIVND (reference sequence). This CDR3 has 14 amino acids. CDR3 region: CASSIAGVRDEQYF. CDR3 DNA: TGTGCCAGTAGTATTGCGGGAGTCAGGGACGAGCAGTACTTC.

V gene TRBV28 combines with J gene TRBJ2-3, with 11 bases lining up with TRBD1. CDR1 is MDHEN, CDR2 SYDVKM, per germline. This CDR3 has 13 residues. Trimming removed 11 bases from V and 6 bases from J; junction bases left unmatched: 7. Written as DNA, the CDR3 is TGTGCCCCGGACAGGGGGCTCTATGATACGCAGTATTTT. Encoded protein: CAPDRGLYDTQYF.

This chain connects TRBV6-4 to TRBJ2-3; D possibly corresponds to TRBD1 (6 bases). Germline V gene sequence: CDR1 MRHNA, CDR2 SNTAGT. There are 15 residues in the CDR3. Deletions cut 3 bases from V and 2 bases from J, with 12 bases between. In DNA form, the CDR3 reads TGTGCCAGCAGTGAGCGCGAGGGGGTCACAGATACGCAGTATTTT. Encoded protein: CASSEREGVTDTQYF.

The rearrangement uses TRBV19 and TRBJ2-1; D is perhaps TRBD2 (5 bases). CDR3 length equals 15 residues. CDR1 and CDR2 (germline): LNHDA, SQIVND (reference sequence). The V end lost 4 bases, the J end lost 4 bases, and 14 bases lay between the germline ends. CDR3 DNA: TGTGCCAGTAGTAGCGACTATGGGGTATACAATGAGCAGTTCTTC. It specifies CASSSDYGVYNEQFF. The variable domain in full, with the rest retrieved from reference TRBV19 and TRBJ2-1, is DGGITQSPKYLFRKEGQNVTLSCEQNLNHDAMYWYRQDPGQGLRLIYYSQIVNDFQKGDIAEGYSVSREKKESFPLTVTSAQKNPTAFYLCASSSDYGVYNEQFFGPGTRLTVL.

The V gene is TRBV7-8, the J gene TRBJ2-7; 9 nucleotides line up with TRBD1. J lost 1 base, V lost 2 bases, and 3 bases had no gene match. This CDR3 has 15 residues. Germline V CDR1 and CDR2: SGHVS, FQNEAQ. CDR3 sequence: CASSLLQGASYEQYF. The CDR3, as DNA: TGTGCCAGCAGCTTACTACAGGGGGCTTCCTACGAGCAGTACTTC.

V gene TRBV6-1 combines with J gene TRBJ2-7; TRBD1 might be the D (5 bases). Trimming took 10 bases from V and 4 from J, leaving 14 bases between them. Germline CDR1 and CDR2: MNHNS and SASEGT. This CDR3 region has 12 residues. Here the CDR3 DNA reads TGTGCCACAGGGTCGCCTAGATACGAGCAGTACTTC. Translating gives CATGSPRYEQYF.

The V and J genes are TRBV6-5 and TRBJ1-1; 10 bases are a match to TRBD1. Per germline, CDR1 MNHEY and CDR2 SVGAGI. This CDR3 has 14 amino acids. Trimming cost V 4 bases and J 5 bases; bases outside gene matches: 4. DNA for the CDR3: TGTGCCAGCAGTTTGGACAGGGGGGGTACTGAAGCTTTCTTT. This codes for CASSLDRGGTEAFF.

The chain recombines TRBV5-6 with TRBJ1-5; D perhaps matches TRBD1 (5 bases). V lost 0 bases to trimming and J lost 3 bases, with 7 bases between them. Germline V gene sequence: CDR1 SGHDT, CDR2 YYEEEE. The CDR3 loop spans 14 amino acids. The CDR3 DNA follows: TGTGCCAGCAGCTTGGCGGGGGTCAATCAGCCCCAGCATTTT. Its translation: CASSLAGVNQPQHF.

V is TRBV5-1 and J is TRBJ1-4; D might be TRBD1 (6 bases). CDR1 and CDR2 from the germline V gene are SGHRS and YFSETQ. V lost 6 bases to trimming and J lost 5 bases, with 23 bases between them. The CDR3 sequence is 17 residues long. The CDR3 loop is CASKPGTKGPANEKLFF. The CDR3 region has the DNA TGCGCCAGCAAACCCGGGACAAAAGGTCCAGCAAATGAAAAACTGTTTTTT.

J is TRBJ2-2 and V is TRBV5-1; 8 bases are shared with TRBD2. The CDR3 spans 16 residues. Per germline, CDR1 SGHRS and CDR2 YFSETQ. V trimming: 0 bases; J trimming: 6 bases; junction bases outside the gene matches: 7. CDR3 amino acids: CASSLGPAGAAGELFF. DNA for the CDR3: TGCGCCAGCAGCTTGGGCCCAGCGGGAGCGGCCGGGGAGCTGTTTTTT. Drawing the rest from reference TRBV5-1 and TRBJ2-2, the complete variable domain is KAGVTQTPRYLIKTRGQQVTLSCSPISGHRSVSWYQQTPGQGLQFLFEYFSETQRNKGNFPGRFSGRQFSNSRSEMNVSTLELGDSALYLCASSLGPAGAAGELFFGEGSRLTVL.

The CDR3 DNA reads TGTGCCAGCAGTATAGCGGGAGCGGTCACCGGGGAGCTGTTTTTT. Amino acids: CASSIAGAVTGELFF. The chain combines TRBV2 with TRBJ2-2, with 9 bases that match TRBD2. The V gene end was trimmed by 5 bases and the J gene end by 4 bases; junction bases not matched to a gene: 5. The CDR3 covers 15 residues. Germline loops: CDR1 SNHLY, CDR2 FYNNEI.

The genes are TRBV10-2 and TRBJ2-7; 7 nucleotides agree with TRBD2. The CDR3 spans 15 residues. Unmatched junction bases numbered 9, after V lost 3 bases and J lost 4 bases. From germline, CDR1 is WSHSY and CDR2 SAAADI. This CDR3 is CASSDLRLARYEQYF. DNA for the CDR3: TGCGCCAGCAGTGACCTGCGACTAGCTAGGTACGAGCAGTACTTC.

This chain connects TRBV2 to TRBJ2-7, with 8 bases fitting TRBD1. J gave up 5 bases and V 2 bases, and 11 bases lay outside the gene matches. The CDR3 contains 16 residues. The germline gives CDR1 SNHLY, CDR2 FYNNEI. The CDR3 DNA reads TGTGCCAGCAGTGAACAGGGGGCATCAGTTTTGGACGAGCAGTACTTC. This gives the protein CASSEQGASVLDEQYF.

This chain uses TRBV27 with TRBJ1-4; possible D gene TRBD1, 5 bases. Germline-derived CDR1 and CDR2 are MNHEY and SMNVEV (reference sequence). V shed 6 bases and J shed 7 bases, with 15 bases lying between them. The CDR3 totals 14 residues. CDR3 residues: CASRRSGSREKLFF. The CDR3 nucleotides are TGTGCCAGCAGGAGGTCAGGGTCTCGTGAAAAACTGTTTTTT.

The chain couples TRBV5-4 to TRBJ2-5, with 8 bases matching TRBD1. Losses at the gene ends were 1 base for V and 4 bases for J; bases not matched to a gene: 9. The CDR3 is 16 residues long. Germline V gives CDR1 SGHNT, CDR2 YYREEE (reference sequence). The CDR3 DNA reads TGTGCCAGCAGCTTGAGATCAGGGGGCATGGGAGAGACCCAGTACTTC. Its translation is CASSLRSGGMGETQYF.

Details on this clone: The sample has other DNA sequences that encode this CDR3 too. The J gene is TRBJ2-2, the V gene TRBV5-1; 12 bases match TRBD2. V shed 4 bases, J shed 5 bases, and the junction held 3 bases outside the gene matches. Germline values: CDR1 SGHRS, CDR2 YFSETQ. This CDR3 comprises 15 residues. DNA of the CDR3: TGCGCCAGCAGCCTAACTAGCGGGAGGACCGGGGAGCTGTTTTTT. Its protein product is CASSLTSGRTGELFF.

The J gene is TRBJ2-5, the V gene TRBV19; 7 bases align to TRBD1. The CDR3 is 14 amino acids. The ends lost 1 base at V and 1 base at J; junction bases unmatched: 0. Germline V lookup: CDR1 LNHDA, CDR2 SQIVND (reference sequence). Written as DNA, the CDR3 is TGTGCCAGTAGTATAGGGACAGGCCAAGAGACCCAGTACTTC. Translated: CASSIGTGQETQYF.

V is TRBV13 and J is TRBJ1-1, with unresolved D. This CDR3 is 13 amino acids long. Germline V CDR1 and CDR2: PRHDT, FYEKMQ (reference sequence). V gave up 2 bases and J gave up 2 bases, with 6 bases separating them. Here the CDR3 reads CASSLSVNTEAFF. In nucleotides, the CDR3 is TGTGCCAGCAGCTTATCCGTTAACACTGAAGCTTTCTTT.

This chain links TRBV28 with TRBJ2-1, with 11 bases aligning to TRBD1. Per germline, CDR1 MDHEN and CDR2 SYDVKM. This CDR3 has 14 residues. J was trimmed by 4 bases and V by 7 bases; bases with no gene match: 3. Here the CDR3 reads CASTRDRGYNEQFF. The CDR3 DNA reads TGTGCCAGCACCCGGGACAGGGGGTACAATGAGCAGTTCTTC.

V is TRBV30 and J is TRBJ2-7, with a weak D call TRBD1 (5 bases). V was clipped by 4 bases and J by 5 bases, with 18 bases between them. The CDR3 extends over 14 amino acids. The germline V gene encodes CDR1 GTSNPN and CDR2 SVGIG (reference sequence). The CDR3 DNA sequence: TGTGCCTGGACTGCTCCTTCTGGGGCGAACGAGCAGTACTTC. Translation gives CAWTAPSGANEQYF. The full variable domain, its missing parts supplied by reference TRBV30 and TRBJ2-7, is SQTIHQWPATLVQPVGSPLSLECTVEGTSNPNLYWYRQAAGRGLQLLFYSVGIGQISSEVPQNLSASRPQDRQFILSSKKLLLSDSGFYLCAWTAPSGANEQYFGPGTRLTVT.

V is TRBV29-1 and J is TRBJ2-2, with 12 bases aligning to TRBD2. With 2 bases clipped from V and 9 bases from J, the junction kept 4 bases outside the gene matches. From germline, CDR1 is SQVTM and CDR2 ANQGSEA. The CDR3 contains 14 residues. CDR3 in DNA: TGCAGCGTTGAAAATGGACTAGCGGGAAGGGAGCTGTTTTTT. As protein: CSVENGLAGRELFF.

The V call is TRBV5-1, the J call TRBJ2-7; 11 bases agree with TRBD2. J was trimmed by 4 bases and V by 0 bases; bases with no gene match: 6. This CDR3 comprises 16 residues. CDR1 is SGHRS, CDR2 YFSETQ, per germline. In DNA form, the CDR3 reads TGCGCCAGCAGCTTGGCCCTAGCGGGAGGTGATTACGAGCAGTACTTC. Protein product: CASSLALAGGDYEQYF.

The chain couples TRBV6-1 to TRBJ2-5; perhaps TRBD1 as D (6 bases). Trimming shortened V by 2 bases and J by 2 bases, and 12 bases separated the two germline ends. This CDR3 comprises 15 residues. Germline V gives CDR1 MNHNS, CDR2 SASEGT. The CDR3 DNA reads TGTGCCAGCAGTGAAAGGGGGTGGGGGCAAGAGACCCAGTACTTC. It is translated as CASSERGWGQETQYF.

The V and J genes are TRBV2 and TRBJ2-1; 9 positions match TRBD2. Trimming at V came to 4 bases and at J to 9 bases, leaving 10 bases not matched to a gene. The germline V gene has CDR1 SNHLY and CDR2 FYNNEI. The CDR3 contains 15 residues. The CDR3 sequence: CASSGEAGGGLEQFF. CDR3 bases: TGTGCCAGCAGTGGGGAGGCGGGAGGGGGGCTTGAGCAGTTCTTC.